The sequence of this T cell receptor (beta chain) was determined in a study of shared T cell receptors in the human thymus (dated by TCRdb to the early 2020s). General notes on the study: The study examined how self-reactive, shared T-cell receptor alpha chains are generated in the human thymus.

About this clone: Its antigen is unknown. Base qualities are not recorded, but no much larger clone differs from it by a single base.

Preparation of the library involved the immunoSEQ multiplex PCR assay. Here the immuneACCESS table is served through TCRdb, limited to in-frame sequences with V and J called. Missing clones are a known gap in these copies; in checked studies unresolved V genes cover under half, and the rest lacks a known reason. The sample data list 630,000 or so clones, and around 87% of these were observed just once. The ten largest account for just under 0.0095% of the sample. The germline V gene specifies SGHRS as CDR1 and YFSETQ as CDR2. From cysteine to phenylalanine, the CDR3 is 12 amino acids long. CDR3 DNA is the only sequence kept; it has 36 bases, read in frame from the first base. The V end loses 2 bases and the J end loses 4 bases, and a stretch of 6 bases separates them. A further study also used this sample, focusing on human thymus T cells. As the second paper documents: The donors were immunologically healthy infants in Finland who had open corrective cardiac surgery for congenital heart defects. Thymus tissue was obtained as surgical resects removed during corrective cardiac surgery. Biased V and J gene segment usage appeared to be present in both thymic and peripheral blood repertoires. The related research reported highly overlapping thymic TCR repertoires among unrelated individuals. The study described the TCR alpha and beta repertoires in roughly 8 infant thymus samples and a handful of matching peripheral blood samples. Donor ages ranging from roughly 6 to 244 days were recorded, and a handful of male and a couple of female infants were included in the cohort. Thymocytes were released mechanically from tissue and stored at -70 °C as pellets of roughly 8.5-32 million cells. A QIAsymphony instrument was used to extract genomic DNA from frozen cell pellets. The immunoSEQ multiplex PCR assay was used to amplify the TCRB and TCRAD loci from a standardized amount of quality-controlled genomic DNA. The V(D)J region was spanned by amplicons of a length sufficient to cover the CDR3 and to identify V and J genes. The amplicons were sequenced on an Illumina platform via the commercial immunoSEQ service. Primer bias and sequencing errors were corrected as previously described, and TCRAD and TCRB definitions were based on the IMGT database. Analysis of the repertoires was done with immunoSEQ Analyzer 3.0 and VDJTools and included basic statistics, V/J segment usage, diversity estimates, rarefaction and pairwise overlap. Diversity was estimated with Chao1, ChaoE, Efron-Thisted, Shannon and inverse Simpson indices, and also on datasets down-sampled to the smallest sample. Repertoire overlap used strict matching of CDR3 nucleotide sequence, V gene and J gene, with Jaccard-based multidimensional scaling clustering. On average, thymus samples gave 750,000 to 1,000,000 unique TCRB clonotypes, whereas blood samples gave roughly 80,000.

The chain is assembled from TRBV5-1 and TRBJ1-1; the D gene is perhaps TRBD1, from 5 matching bases. Sequenced material: thymocytes. This receptor was obtained from a boy younger than two with a congenital heart defect. Donor details come from another sample of the same person, matched by shared clones. This receptor has the CDR3 CASSFDSTEAFF. Read as DNA, the sequence is TGCGCCAGCAGCTTTGACAGCACTGAAGCTTTCTTT.